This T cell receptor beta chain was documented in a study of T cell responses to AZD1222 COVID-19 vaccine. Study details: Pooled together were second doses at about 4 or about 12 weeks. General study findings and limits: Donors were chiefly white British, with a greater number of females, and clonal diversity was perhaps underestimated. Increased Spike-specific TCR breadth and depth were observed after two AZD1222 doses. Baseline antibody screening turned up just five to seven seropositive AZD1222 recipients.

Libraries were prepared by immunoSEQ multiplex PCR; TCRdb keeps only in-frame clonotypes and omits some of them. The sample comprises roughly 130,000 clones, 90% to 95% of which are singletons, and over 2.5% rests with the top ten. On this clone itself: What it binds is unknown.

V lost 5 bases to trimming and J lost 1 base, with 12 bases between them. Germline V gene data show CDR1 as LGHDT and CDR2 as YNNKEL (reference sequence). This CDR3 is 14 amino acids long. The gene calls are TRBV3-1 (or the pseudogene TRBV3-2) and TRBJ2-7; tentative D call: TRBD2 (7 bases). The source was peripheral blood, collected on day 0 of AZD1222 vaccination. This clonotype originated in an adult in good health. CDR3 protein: CASSEGGESYEQYF. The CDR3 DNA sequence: TGTGCCAGCAGCGAAGGGGGGGAATCCTACGAGCAGTACTTC.